These 6 T cell receptor beta chains were all obtained from the same sample, sequenced in a study of Graves' ophthalmopathy and Graves' hyperthyroidism. RNA transcripts provided the template for amplifying TCR beta CDR3 regions. Second-round multiplex PCR followed a first-round RT-PCR using HTBI primers. Using its own MiXCR run on the multiplex PCR reads, TCRdb lists one record per CDR3 protein. The table lists about 660,000 distinct CDR3 sequences, just over 40% of them singletons. The sample was peripheral blood. The receptors stem from an adult man with Graves' ophthalmopathy.

The chain is built from TRBV5-1 and TRBJ1-6, with D uncertain. V lost 4 bases, J lost 5 bases, and 10 bases lay in between. Germline V CDR1 and CDR2: SGHRS, YFSETQ. The CDR3 is 14 amino acids. The CDR3 sequence is CASSPTGNNSPLHF. DNA for the CDR3: TGCGCCAGCAGCCCCACGGGGAATAATTCACCCCTCCACTTT.

In regard to this clonotype: Likely a read error: the CDR3 ends without its conserved phenylalanine or tryptophan. It is unclear where the CDR3 begins or ends on the DNA, so no DNA is shown, and the CDR3 is as TCRdb lists it. The rearrangement joins TRBV7-9 to TRBJ1-4. CDR1 and CDR2 (germline): SEHNR, FQNEAQ (reference sequence). The CDR3 sequence runs 8 residues, both termini included. This CDR3 reads CASSLDDY.

This clonotype was picked up many times. This chain connects TRBV7-6 to TRBJ2-5; no firm D call. In germline, CDR1 is SGHVS, CDR2 FNYEAQ. The V gene lost 2 bases and the J gene lost 4 bases, with 8 bases spanning the gap. This CDR3 is 13 amino acids long. CDR3 nucleotide sequence: TGTGCCAGCAGCTTATATCGTGCAGAGACCCAGTACTTC. It codes for CASSLYRAETQYF.

Notes on this clonotype: Given the absence of the conserved phenylalanine or tryptophan at the CDR3 end, a read error is likely. The chain uses TRBV19 and TRBJ1-1; D unresolved. Germline V gives CDR1 LNHDA, CDR2 SQIVND (reference sequence). The CDR3 is 12 residues long. With 3 bases removed from V and 1 base from J, the gap between germline ends came to 3 bases. The CDR3 nucleotides are TGTGCCAGTAGTATCGGGAACACTGAAGCTTTCCTT. Its translation: CASSIGNTEAFL.

The sample holds a few counts of this clonotype. The chain uses TRBV5-8 and TRBJ1-1; D is uncertain. Trimming shortened V by 0 bases and J by 5 bases, and 14 bases separated the two germline ends. The germline gives CDR1 SGHTS, CDR2 YDEGEE. The CDR3 extends over 15 amino acids. CDR3 DNA sequence: TGTGCCAGCAGCTTGGCAATGGGTGGGTGGACTGAAGCTTTCTTT. Its translation: CASSLAMGGWTEAFF.

This clonotype was seen ten or more times. This rearrangement joins TRBV20-1 to TRBJ2-7; D gene ambiguous. The CDR3 is made up of 11 amino acids. The V gene's germline CDR1 is DFQATT and CDR2 SNEGSKA (reference sequence). Deletions cut 1 base from V and 3 bases from J, with 4 bases between. The CDR3 DNA is TGCAGTGCTAGAGCGGACTACGAGCAGTACTTC. Residues: CSARADYEQYF.